The clone carrying this TCR beta chain was found a few times. What it binds is unknown. This sample was included in a study of molecular identifiers for immune sequencing clone quantification. The study, taken as a whole, reports: Clone sizes that are highly expanded could be underestimated when identical TCR molecules share a barcode.

Via MiXCR, TCRdb re-called the PCR reads, giving one row per CDR3 protein. The table includes approximately 630,000 distinct CDR3 sequences, about 25% detected once. The V gene's germline CDR1 is SEHNR and CDR2 FQNEAQ (reference sequence). The CDR3 spans 13 residues. V was shortened by 6 bases and J by 7 bases, with 13 bases between the two germline ends. Naive CD8 T cells were picked out by sorting for CD8+CD4-CCR7+CD45RA+. The rearrangement links TRBV7-9 to TRBJ2-1, with D possibly matching TRBD2 (6 bases). This clonotype was sampled from a human donor in good health. Some libraries in this study had Jurkat cell RNA spiked in. What was sequenced was naive CD8+ T cells from blood, with Jurkat cell RNA spiked in. Subset given: FACS-sorted CD8+CD4-CCR7+CD45RA+ naive T cells. DNA of the CDR3: TGTGCCAGCAGGTGGGGGGTGCGGAATGAGCAGTTCTTC. Protein sequence: CASRWGVRNEQFF.